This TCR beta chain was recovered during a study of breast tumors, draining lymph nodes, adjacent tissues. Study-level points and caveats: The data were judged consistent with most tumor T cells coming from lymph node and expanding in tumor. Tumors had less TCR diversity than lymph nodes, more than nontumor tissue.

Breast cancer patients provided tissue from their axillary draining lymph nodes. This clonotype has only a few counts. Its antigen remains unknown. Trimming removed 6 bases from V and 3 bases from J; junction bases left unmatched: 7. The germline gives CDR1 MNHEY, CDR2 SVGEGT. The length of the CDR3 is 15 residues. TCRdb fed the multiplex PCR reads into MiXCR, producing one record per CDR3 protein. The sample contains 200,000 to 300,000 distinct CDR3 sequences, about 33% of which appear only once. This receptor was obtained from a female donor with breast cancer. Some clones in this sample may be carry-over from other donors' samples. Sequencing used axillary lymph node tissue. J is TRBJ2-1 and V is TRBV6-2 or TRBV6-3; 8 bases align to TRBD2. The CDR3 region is CASSLVAGIYNEQFF. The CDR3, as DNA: TGTGCCAGCAGCCTCGTAGCGGGGATCTACAATGAGCAGTTCTTC.